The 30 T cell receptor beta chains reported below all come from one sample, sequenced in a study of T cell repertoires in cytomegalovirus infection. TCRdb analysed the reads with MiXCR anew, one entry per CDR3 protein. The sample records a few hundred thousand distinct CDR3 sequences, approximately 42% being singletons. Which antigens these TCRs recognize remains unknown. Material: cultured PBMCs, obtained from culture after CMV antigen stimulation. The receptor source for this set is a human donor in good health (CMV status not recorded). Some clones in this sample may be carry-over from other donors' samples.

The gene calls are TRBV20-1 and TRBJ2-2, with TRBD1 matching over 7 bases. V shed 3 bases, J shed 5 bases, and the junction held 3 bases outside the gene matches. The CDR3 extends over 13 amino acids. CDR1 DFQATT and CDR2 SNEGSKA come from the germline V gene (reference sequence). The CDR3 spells CSASMTGTGELFF. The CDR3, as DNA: TGCAGTGCTAGTATGACAGGGACCGGGGAGCTGTTTTTT.

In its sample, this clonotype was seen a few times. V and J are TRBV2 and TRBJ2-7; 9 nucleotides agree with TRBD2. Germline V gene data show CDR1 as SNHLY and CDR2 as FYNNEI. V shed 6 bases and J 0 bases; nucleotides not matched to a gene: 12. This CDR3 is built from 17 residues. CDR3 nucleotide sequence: TGTGCCAGCAGATGGACTAGCGATGCAGGGCCCTCCTACGAGCAGTACTTC. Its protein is CASRWTSDAGPSYEQYF.

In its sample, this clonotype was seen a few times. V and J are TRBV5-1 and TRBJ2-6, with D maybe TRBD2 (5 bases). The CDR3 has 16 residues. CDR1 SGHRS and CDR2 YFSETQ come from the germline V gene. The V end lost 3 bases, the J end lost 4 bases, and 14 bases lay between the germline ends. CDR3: CASSYVGGIGANVLTF. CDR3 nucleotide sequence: TGCGCCAGCAGCTATGTAGGAGGTATCGGGGCCAACGTCCTGACTTTC.

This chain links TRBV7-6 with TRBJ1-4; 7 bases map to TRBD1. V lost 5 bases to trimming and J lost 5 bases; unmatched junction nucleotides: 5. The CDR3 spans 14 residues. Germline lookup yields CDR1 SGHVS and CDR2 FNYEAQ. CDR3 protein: CASSKTGPNEKLFF. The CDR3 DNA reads TGTGCCAGCAGCAAGACAGGGCCGAATGAAAAACTGTTTTTT.

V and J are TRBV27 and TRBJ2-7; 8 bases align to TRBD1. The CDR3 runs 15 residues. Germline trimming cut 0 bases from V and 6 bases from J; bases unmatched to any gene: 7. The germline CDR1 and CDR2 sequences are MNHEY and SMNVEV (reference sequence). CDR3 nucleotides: TGTGCCAGCAGTTTATCAAACAGGGGGGAGATCGAGCAGTACTTC. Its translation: CASSLSNRGEIEQYF.

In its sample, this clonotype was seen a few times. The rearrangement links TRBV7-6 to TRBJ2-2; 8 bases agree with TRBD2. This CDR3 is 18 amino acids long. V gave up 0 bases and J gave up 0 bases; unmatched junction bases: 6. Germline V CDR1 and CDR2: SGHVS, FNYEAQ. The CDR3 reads CASSLASERGPNTGELFF. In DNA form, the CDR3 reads TGTGCCAGCAGCTTAGCTAGTGAGCGGGGGCCGAACACCGGGGAGCTGTTTTTT.

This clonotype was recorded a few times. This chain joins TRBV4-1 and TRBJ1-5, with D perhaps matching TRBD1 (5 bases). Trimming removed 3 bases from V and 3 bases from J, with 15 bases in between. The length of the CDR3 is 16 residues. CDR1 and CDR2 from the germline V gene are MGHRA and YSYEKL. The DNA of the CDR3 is TGCGCCAGCAGCCACGCAGGGTTATTTAACAATCAGCCCCAGCATTTT. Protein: CASSHAGLFNNQPQHF.

The CDR3 here is CASSHSLVQGDDEQFF. CDR3 bases: TGTGCCAGCAGCCACTCTCTGGTTCAGGGGGACGATGAGCAGTTCTTC. The rearrangement joins TRBV3-1 to TRBJ2-1, with 7 bases identical to TRBD1. Germline CDR1 reads LGHDT; CDR2 reads YNNKEL (reference sequence). The CDR3 runs 16 residues. V lost 3 bases and J lost 8; bases outside the gene matches: 13.

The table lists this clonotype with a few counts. This chain's CDR3 is CASSLVGGKAFF. CDR3 in DNA: TGTGCCAGCAGCTTAGTGGGAGGGAAGGCTTTCTTT. The chain links TRBV7-2 to TRBJ1-1; D not resolved. The CDR3 covers 12 residues. CDR1 and CDR2 from the germline V gene are SGHTA and FQGNSA. Trimming removed 1 base from V and 11 bases from J, with 11 bases in between.

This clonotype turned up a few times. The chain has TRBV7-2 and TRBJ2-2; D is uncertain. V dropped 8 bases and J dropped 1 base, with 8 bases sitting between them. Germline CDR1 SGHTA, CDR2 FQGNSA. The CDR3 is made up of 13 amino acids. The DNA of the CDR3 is TGTGCCAGCGCATTGGAGAACACCGGGGAGCTGTTTTTT. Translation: CASALENTGELFF.

The CDR3 sequence: CARYQIRRGSEAFF. CDR3 DNA sequence: TGTGCCAGATACCAAATCAGGAGAGGCTCTGAAGCTTTCTTT. The chain carries TRBV7-8 and TRBJ1-1, with no clear D. Germline-derived CDR1 and CDR2 are SGHVS and FQNEAQ. The CDR3 consists of 14 residues. V lost 9 bases, J lost 6 bases, and 20 bases lay in between.

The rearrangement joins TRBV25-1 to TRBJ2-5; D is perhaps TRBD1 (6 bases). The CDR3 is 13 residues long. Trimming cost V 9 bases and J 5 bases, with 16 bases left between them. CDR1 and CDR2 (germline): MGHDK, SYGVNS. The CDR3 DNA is TGTGCCAGTTCCAGGGGATCGGGGGAGACCCAGTACTTC. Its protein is CASSRGSGETQYF.

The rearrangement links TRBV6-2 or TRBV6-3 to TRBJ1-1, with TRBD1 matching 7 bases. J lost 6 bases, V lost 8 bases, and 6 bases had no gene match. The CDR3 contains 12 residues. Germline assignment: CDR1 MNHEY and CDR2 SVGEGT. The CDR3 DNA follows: TGTGCCAGCCTAAACGACAGGGCTGAAGCTTTCTTT. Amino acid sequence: CASLNDRAEAFF.

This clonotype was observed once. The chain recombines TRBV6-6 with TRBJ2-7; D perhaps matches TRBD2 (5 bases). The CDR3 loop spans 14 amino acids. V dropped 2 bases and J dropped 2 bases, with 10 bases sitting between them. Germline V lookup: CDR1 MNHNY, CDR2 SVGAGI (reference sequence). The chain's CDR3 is CASSYTGKAYEQYF. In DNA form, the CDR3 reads TGTGCCAGCAGTTACACGGGAAAAGCCTACGAGCAGTACTTC.

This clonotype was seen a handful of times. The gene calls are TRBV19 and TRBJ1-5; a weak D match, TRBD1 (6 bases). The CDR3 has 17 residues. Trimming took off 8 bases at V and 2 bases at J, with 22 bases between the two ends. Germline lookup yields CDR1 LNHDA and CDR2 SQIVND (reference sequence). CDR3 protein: CASSSQGGGLGNQPQHF. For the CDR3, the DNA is TGTGCCAGTTCCTCTCAGGGAGGGGGTCTTGGCAATCAGCCCCAGCATTTT.

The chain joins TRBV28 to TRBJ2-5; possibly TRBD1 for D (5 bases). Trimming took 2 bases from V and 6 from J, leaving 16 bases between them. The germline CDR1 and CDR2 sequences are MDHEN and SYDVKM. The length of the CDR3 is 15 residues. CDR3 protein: CASSLRGSAIQTQYF. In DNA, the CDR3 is TGTGCCAGCAGTTTAAGGGGCTCTGCGATCCAGACCCAGTACTTC.

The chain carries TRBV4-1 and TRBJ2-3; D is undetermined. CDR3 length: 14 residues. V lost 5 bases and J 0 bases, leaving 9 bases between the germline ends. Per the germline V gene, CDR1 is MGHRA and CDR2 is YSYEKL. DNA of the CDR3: TGCGCCAGCAGCACAGAGGCAAGCACAGATACGCAGTATTTT. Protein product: CASSTEASTDTQYF.

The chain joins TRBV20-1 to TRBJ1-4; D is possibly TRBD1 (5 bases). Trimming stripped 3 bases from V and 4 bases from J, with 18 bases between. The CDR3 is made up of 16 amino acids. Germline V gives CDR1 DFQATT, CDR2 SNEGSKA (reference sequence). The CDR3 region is CSASRGRGLFNEKLFF. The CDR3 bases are TGCAGTGCTAGTAGAGGAAGGGGACTTTTTAATGAAAAACTGTTTTTT.

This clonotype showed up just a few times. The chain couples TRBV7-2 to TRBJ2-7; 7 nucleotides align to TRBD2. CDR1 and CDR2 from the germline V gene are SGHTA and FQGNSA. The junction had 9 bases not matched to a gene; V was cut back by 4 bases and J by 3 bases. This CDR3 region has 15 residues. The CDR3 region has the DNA TGTGCCAGCAGCTACGGGACTAATTGGAACTACGAGCAGTACTTC. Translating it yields CASSYGTNWNYEQYF.

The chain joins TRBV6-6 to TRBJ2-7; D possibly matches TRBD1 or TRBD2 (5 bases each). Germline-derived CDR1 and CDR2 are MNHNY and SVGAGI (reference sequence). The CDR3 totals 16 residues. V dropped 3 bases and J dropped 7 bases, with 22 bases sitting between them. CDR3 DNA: TGTGCCAGCAGTTATATTCGGGGCACCGGGAAGATGGAGCAGTACTTC. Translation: CASSYIRGTGKMEQYF.

In nucleotides, the CDR3 is TGTGCCAGCAGCTCCTGGAATGCGGGGAAAGAGACCCAGTACTTC. Protein: CASSSWNAGKETQYF. The V call is TRBV11-2, the J call TRBJ2-5; D may be TRBD2 (6 bases). From germline, CDR1 is SGHAT and CDR2 FQNNGV. The germline V and J ends were trimmed by 4 bases and 3 bases, with 15 bases remaining between them. The CDR3 extends over 15 amino acids. The variable domain in full, with the rest retrieved from reference TRBV11-2 and TRBJ2-5, is EAGVAQSPRYKIIEKRQSVAFWCNPISGHATLYWYQQILGQGPKLLIQFQNNGVVDDSQLPKDRFSAERLKGVDSTLKIQPAKLEDSAVYLCASSSWNAGKETQYFGPGTRLLVL.

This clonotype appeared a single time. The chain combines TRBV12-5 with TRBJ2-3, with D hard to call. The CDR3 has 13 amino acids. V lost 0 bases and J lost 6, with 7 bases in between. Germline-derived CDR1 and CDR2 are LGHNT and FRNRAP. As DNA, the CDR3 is TGTGCTAGTGGTTTGGTACTGCTGGATACGCAGTATTTT. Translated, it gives CASGLVLLDTQYF.

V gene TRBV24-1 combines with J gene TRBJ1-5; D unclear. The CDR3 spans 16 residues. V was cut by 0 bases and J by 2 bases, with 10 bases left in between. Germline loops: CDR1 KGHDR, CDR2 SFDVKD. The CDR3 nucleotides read TGTGCCACCAGTGATTTGGGAGGGTGGCGCAATCAGCCCCAGCATTTT. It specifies CATSDLGGWRNQPQHF.

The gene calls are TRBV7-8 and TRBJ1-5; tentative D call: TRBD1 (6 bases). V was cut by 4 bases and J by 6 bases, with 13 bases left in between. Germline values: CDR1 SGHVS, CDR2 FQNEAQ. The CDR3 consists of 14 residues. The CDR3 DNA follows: TGTGCCAGCAGCTCATGGGCAGGGGCTCAGCCCCAGCATTTT. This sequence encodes CASSSWAGAQPQHF.

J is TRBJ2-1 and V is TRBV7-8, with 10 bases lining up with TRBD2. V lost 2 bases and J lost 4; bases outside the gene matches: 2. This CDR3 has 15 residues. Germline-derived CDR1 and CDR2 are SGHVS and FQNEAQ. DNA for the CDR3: TGTGCCAGCAGCTTACCGACTAGCGGGTACAATGAGCAGTTCTTC. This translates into CASSLPTSGYNEQFF.

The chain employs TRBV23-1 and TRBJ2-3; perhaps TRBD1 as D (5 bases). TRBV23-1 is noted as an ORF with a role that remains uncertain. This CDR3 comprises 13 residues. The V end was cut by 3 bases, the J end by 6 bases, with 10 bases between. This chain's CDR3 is CASSHRDGDTQYF. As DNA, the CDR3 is TGCGCCAGCAGTCACAGGGATGGGGATACGCAGTATTTT.

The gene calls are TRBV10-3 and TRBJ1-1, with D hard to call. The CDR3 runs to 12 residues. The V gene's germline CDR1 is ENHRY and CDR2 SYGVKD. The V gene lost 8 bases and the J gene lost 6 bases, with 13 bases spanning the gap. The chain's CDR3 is CAIGNMGAEAFF. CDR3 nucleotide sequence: TGTGCCATCGGGAATATGGGCGCTGAAGCTTTCTTT.

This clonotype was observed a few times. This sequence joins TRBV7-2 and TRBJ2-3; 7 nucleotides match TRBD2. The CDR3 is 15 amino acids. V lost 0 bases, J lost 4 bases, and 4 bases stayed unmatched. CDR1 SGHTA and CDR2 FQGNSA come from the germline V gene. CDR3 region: CASSLAGGIADTQYF. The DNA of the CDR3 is TGTGCCAGCAGCTTAGCGGGGGGGATCGCAGATACGCAGTATTTT.

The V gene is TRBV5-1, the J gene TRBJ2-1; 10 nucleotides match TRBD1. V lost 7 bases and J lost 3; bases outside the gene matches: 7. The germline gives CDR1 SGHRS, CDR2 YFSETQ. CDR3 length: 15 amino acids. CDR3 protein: CASRGDRGGYNEQFF. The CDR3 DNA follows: TGCGCCAGCCGAGGGGACAGGGGAGGCTACAATGAGCAGTTCTTC.

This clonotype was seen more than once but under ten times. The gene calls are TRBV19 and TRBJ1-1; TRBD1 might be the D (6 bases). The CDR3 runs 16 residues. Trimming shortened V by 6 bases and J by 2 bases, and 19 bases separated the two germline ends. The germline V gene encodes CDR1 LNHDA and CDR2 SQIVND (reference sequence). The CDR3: CASSTTGRGSNTEAFF. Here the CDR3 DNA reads TGTGCCAGTAGCACTACAGGGCGTGGGTCTAACACTGAAGCTTTCTTT.